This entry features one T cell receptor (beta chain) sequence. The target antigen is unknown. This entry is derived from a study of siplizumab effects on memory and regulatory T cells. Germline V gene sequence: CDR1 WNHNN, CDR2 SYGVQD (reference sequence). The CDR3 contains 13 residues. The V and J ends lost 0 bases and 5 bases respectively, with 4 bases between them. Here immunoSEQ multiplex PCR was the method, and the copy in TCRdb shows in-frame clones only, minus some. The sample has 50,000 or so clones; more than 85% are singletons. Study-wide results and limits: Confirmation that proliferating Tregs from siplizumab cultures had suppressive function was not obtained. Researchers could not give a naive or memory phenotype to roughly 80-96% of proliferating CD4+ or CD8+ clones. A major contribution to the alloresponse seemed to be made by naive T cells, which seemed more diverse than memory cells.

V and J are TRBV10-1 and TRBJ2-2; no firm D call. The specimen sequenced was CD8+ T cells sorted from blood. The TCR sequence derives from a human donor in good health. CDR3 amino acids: CASSESLTGELFF. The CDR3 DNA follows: TGCGCCAGCAGTGAGTCACTAACCGGGGAGCTGTTTTTT.